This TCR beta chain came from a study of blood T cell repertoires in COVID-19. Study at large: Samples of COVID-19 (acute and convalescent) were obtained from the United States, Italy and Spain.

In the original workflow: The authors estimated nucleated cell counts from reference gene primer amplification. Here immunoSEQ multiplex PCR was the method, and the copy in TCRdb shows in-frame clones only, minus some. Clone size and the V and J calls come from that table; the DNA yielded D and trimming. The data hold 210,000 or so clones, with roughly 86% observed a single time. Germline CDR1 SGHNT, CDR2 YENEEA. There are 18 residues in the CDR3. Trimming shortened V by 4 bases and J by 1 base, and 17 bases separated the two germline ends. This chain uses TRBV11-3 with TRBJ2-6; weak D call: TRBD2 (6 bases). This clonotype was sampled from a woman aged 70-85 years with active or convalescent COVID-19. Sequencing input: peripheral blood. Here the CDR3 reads CASSSVGGAGSGANVLTF. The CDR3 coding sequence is TGTGCCAGCAGCTCGGTGGGGGGAGCCGGGTCTGGGGCCAACGTCCTGACTTTC.